The 25 T cell receptor beta chains reported below all come from one sample, sequenced in a study of control samples from healthy donors and cancer patients. Clones were read by immunoSEQ multiplex PCR, and TCRdb kept only the in-frame ones, dropping some. The profile shows some 170,000 clones, about 94% of them singletons. Sequencing input: PBMCs. These receptors were obtained from a man in his fifties or sixties with colorectal cancer.

Concerning this clone: The sample carries other DNA sequences with the same CDR3. V gene TRBV3-1 (or the pseudogene TRBV3-2) combines with J gene TRBJ1-3, with D perhaps TRBD1 (6 bases). The germline V gene encodes CDR1 LGHDT and CDR2 YNNKEL (reference sequence). V was clipped by 1 base and J by 2 bases, with 9 bases between them. The CDR3 spans 15 residues. CDR3 in amino acids: CASSQATGTGNTIYF. The CDR3 bases are TGTGCCAGCAGCCAAGCCACAGGGACTGGAAACACCATATATTTT.

The chain uses TRBV6-1 and TRBJ1-2, with TRBD1 identical over 9 bases. After removal of 2 bases from V and 7 bases from J, the junction contained 8 bases not matched to a gene. Germline CDR1 reads MNHNS; CDR2 reads SASEGT. The CDR3 extends over 15 amino acids. In DNA form, the CDR3 reads TGTGCCAGCAGTGAACCGGGACAGGGAATGACTGGCTACACCTTC. This codes for CASSEPGQGMTGYTF.

This clone was seen only a few times. The V and J genes are TRBV6-5 and TRBJ2-3, with D perhaps TRBD2 (6 bases). V dropped 10 bases and J dropped 5 bases, with 16 bases sitting between them. The CDR3 sequence is 13 residues long. CDR1 is MNHEY and CDR2 is SVGAGI in the germline V gene. CDR3 in amino acids: CATSLTGVDTQYF. The DNA of the CDR3 is TGTGCCACCTCATTAACGGGGGTAGATACGCAGTATTTT.

The CDR3 DNA is TGTGCCAGTAGGACGGGACAGGGGAATGAAAAACTGTTTTTT. It yields the protein CASRTGQGNEKLFF. The V call is TRBV19, the J call TRBJ1-4; 10 nucleotides agree with TRBD1. V lost 6 bases and J lost 5; bases outside the gene matches: 3. The CDR3 extends over 14 amino acids. CDR1 is LNHDA and CDR2 is SQIVND in the germline V gene (reference sequence).

This rearrangement joins TRBV5-1 to TRBJ2-2, with D unclear. The CDR3 sequence is 17 residues long. Trimming removed 0 bases at V and 1 base at J, with 13 bases between. The germline CDR1 and CDR2 sequences are SGHRS and YFSETQ. The CDR3 DNA sequence: TGCGCCAGCAGCTTGGAGCTATACCAAGTGAACACCGGGGAGCTGTTTTTT. It encodes CASSLELYQVNTGELFF.

J is TRBJ2-7 and V is TRBV11-3; D not resolved. The V and J ends lost 3 bases and 0 bases respectively, with 6 bases between them. Germline V gene data show CDR1 as SGHNT and CDR2 as YENEEA. CDR3 length: 13 residues. The DNA for the CDR3 is TGTGCCAGCAGCTTTTCCAGCTCCTACGAGCAGTACTTC. Residues: CASSFSSSYEQYF.

This chain connects TRBV7-9 to TRBJ2-1; TRBD2 agrees at 10 bases. Trimming took 2 bases from V and 3 from J; bases not matched to a gene: 1. Looked up from germline, CDR1 is SEHNR and CDR2 is FQNEAQ (reference sequence). The CDR3 spans 15 residues. The CDR3 region is CASSLTSGDYNEQFF. Written as DNA, the CDR3 is TGTGCCAGCAGCTTAACTAGCGGGGACTACAATGAGCAGTTCTTC.

The gene calls are TRBV27 and TRBJ2-7; D gene ambiguous. Trimming took 4 bases from V and 0 from J, leaving 13 bases between them. CDR3 length equals 15 residues. Germline CDR1 reads MNHEY; CDR2 reads SMNVEV (reference sequence). In DNA form, the CDR3 reads TGTGCCAGCAGTTCGGTGGGAACGAGCTCCTACGAGCAGTACTTC. This translates into CASSSVGTSSYEQYF.

The chain employs TRBV6-1 and TRBJ2-7, with 10 nucleotides matching TRBD1. In germline, CDR1 is MNHNS, CDR2 SASEGT. The CDR3 totals 15 residues. The junction had 10 bases not matched to a gene; V was cut back by 7 bases and J by 4 bases. CDR3 nucleotides: TGTGCCAGCACCCCGGAGGGACAGGGGTTTTACGAGCAGTACTTC. This codes for CASTPEGQGFYEQYF.

The chain couples TRBV3-1 (or the pseudogene TRBV3-2) to TRBJ1-2; TRBD1 agrees at 8 bases. The germline V gene has CDR1 LGHDT and CDR2 YNNKEL (reference sequence). The CDR3 loop spans 16 amino acids. V lost 4 bases, J lost 3 bases, and 10 bases stayed unmatched. CDR3 sequence reads: CASSPTPGQAYYGYTF. The CDR3 nucleotides read TGTGCCAGCAGCCCTACCCCGGGACAGGCCTACTATGGCTACACCTTC.

The chain carries TRBV6-2 or TRBV6-3 and TRBJ2-1; 12 bases agree with TRBD1. CDR1 MNHEY and CDR2 SVGEGT come from the germline V gene. This CDR3 has 15 amino acids. Trimming removed 7 bases from V and 6 bases from J; junction bases left unmatched: 7. DNA of the CDR3: TGTGCCAGCACCCCGGGACAGGGGGCGCGCAATGAGCAGTTCTTC. Its translation: CASTPGQGARNEQFF.

The chain joins TRBV5-1 to TRBJ2-1; 10 nucleotides align to TRBD1. CDR3 size: 16 residues. CDR1 is SGHRS and CDR2 is YFSETQ in the germline V gene. Unmatched junction bases numbered 3, after V lost 0 bases and J lost 3 bases. The CDR3 protein is CASSLAGTGVYNEQFF. CDR3 bases: TGCGCCAGCAGCTTGGCCGGGACAGGGGTCTACAATGAGCAGTTCTTC.

This chain links TRBV7-9 with TRBJ1-6; no clear D gene. Germline V gene lookup returns CDR1 SEHNR and CDR2 FQNEAQ (reference sequence). Trimming left V 3 bases short and J 7 bases short, with 13 bases between. The CDR3 is made up of 15 amino acids. The CDR3 spells CASSLSAAENSPLHF. CDR3 nucleotides: TGTGCCAGCAGCTTGTCAGCCGCTGAGAATTCACCCCTCCACTTT.

The gene calls are TRBV2 and TRBJ1-1; D is undetermined. The CDR3 consists of 13 residues. V lost 4 bases and J lost 1, with 7 bases in between. Germline V CDR1 and CDR2: SNHLY, FYNNEI. DNA for the CDR3: TGTGCCAGCAGTGGGAATCCGAACACTGAAGCTTTCTTT. Protein product: CASSGNPNTEAFF.

This chain uses TRBV24-1 with TRBJ1-1; 8 bases match TRBD1. Germline CDR1 is KGHDR and CDR2 is SFDVKD. Unmatched junction bases numbered 10, after V lost 7 bases and J lost 1 base. The CDR3 covers 16 residues. For the CDR3, the DNA is TGTGCCACCAGCTCTGCAGGGGGCGTTGGGAACACTGAAGCTTTCTTT. Its translation is CATSSAGGVGNTEAFF.

J is TRBJ1-5 and V is TRBV19; D is undetermined. The CDR3 contains 14 residues. CDR1 is LNHDA and CDR2 is SQIVND in the germline V gene (reference sequence). Trimming shortened V by 6 bases and J by 1 base, and 10 bases separated the two germline ends. For the CDR3, the DNA is TGTGCCAGTAGCCCCCGAGGGAGCAATCAGCCCCAGCATTTT. Its protein product is CASSPRGSNQPQHF.

The CDR3 DNA sequence: TGTGCCAGCAGTCGACAGGGTGATCCTAGAGTTGCCCAGTACTTC. It yields the protein CASSRQGDPRVAQYF. The rearrangement uses TRBV28 and TRBJ2-5; TRBD1 matches at 7 bases. Germline assignment: CDR1 MDHEN and CDR2 SYDVKM. The CDR3 consists of 15 residues. V lost 5 bases to trimming and J lost 9 bases; unmatched junction nucleotides: 15.

The rearrangement joins TRBV11-2 to TRBJ2-3; 11 positions match TRBD2. V was clipped by 5 bases and J by 1 base; unmatched bases: 5. Germline loops: CDR1 SGHAT, CDR2 FQNNGV. This CDR3 contains 16 residues. This chain's CDR3 is CASSELAGGGTDTQYF. The CDR3 nucleotides are TGTGCCAGCAGCGAGCTAGCGGGGGGAGGCACAGATACGCAGTATTTT. Complete variable domain (other parts from reference TRBV11-2 and TRBJ2-3): EAGVAQSPRYKIIEKRQSVAFWCNPISGHATLYWYQQILGQGPKLLIQFQNNGVVDDSQLPKDRFSAERLKGVDSTLKIQPAKLEDSAVYLCASSELAGGGTDTQYFGPGTRLTVL.

This clone has a single count. The rearrangement uses TRBV10-3 and TRBJ1-2; D is undetermined. The CDR3 is 16 residues long. Germline assignment: CDR1 ENHRY and CDR2 SYGVKD. V was cut by 0 bases and J by 4 bases, with 15 bases left in between. The CDR3 DNA reads TGTGCCATCAGTGAGTCTGGTGGAGCGAACTCCTATGGCTACACCTTC. Translating gives CAISESGGANSYGYTF.

This chain uses TRBV5-6 with TRBJ2-4; TRBD1 matches 8 bases. The germline V gene has CDR1 SGHDT and CDR2 YYEEEE. The CDR3 consists of 13 residues. The junction had 3 bases not matched to a gene; V was cut back by 7 bases and J by 3 bases. CDR3 bases: TGTGCCAGCGGGACAGGCGGCAAAAACATTCAGTACTTC. Translating gives CASGTGGKNIQYF.

The chain carries TRBV9 and TRBJ1-2; perhaps TRBD1 as D (6 bases). Deletions cut 3 bases from V and 4 bases from J, with 13 bases between. The germline V gene encodes CDR1 SGDLS and CDR2 YYNGEE. This CDR3 is 14 amino acids long. CDR3: CASSARQESYGYTF. Here the CDR3 DNA reads TGTGCCAGCAGCGCCCGACAGGAGTCCTATGGCTACACCTTC.

The rearrangement links TRBV11-2 to TRBJ2-5, with D possibly matching TRBD1 (5 bases). Germline V gene sequence: CDR1 SGHAT, CDR2 FQNNGV. The CDR3 extends over 15 amino acids. V shed 1 base and J shed 5 bases, with 14 bases lying between them. CDR3 protein: CASSLGAGLGETQYF. CDR3 in DNA: TGTGCCAGCAGCTTAGGAGCAGGGTTGGGGGAGACCCAGTACTTC.

A few counts support this clone. At the DNA level, this CDR3 is encoded by other sequences in the same sample as well. The chain employs TRBV5-1 and TRBJ2-7; 8 bases line up with TRBD1. CDR1 is SGHRS and CDR2 is YFSETQ in the germline V gene. CDR3 length: 14 amino acids. The ends lost 2 bases at V and 4 bases at J; junction bases unmatched: 5. The CDR3 region is CASSLGQGGYEQYF. The CDR3 coding sequence is TGCGCCAGCAGCTTAGGACAGGGAGGTTACGAGCAGTACTTC.

The V gene is TRBV6-5, the J gene TRBJ2-7; 8 nucleotides align to TRBD2. The CDR3 is made up of 14 amino acids. Germline CDR1 reads MNHEY; CDR2 reads SVGAGI. V was pared by 11 bases and J by 1 base, with 10 bases of the junction left unmatched. The CDR3 region is CAGRGLAGSYEQYF. The DNA of the CDR3 is TGTGCCGGGAGAGGTTTAGCGGGGTCCTACGAGCAGTACTTC.

The gene calls are TRBV5-6 and TRBJ1-3, with TRBD1 matching over 10 bases. The ends lost 5 bases at V and 2 bases at J; junction bases unmatched: 7. This CDR3 has 16 residues. Germline CDR1 SGHDT, CDR2 YYEEEE. The CDR3 here is CASRKTGGGTGNTIYF. CDR3 DNA: TGTGCCAGCAGAAAGACAGGGGGCGGAACTGGAAACACCATATATTTT.